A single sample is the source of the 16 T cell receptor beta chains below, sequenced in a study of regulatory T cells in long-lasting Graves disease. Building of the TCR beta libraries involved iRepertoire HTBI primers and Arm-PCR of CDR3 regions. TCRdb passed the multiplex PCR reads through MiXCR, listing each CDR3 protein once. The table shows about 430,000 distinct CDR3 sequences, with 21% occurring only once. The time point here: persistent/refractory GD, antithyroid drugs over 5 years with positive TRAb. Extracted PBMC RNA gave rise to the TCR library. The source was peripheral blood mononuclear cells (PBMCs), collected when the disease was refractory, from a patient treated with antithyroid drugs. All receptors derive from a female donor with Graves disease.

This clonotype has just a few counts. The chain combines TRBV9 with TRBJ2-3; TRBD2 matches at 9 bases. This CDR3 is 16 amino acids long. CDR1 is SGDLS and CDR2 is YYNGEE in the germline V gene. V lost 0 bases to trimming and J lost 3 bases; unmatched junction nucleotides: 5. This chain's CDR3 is CASSVAASGVTDTQYF. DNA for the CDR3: TGTGCCAGCAGCGTAGCTGCTAGCGGGGTAACAGATACGCAGTATTTT.

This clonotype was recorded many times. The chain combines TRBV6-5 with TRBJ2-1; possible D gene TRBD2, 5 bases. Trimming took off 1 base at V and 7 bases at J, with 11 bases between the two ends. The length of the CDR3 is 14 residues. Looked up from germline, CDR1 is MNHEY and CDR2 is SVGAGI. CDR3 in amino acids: CASSYLPSRNEQFF. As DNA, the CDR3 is TGTGCCAGCAGTTACTTGCCTAGCAGAAATGAGCAGTTCTTC.

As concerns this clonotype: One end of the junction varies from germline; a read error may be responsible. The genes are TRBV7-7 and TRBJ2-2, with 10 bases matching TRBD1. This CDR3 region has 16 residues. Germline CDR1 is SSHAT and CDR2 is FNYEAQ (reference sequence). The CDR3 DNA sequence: TGTGCTAGCAGCGAGACAGGGGGCAAGAACACCGGGGAGCTGTTTTTT. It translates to CASSETGGKNTGELFF. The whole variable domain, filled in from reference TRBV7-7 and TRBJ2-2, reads GAGVSQSPRYKVTKRGQDVTLRCDPISSHATLYWYQQALGQGPEFLTYFNYEAQPDKSGLPSDRFSAERPEGSISTLTIQRTEQRDSAMYRCASSETGGKNTGELFFGEGSRLTVL.

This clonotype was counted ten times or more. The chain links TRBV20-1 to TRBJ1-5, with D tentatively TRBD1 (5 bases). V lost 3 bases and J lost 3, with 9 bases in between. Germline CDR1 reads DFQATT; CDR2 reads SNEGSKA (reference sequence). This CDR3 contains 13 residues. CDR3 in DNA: TGCAGTGCTAGGATGGACACCAATCAGCCCCAGCATTTT. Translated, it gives CSARMDTNQPQHF.

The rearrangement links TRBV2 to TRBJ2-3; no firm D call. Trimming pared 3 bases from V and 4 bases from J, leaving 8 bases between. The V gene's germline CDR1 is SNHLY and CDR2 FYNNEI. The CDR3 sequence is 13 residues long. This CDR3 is CASSEWSADTQYF. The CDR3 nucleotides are TGTGCCAGCAGTGAGTGGAGTGCAGATACGCAGTATTTT.

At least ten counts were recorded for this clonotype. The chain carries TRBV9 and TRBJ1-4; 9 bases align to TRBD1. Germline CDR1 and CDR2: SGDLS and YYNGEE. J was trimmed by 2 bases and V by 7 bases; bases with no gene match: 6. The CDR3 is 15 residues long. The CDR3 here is CASSPQGATNEKLFF. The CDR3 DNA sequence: TGTGCCAGCTCACCACAGGGGGCCACTAATGAAAAACTGTTTTTT.

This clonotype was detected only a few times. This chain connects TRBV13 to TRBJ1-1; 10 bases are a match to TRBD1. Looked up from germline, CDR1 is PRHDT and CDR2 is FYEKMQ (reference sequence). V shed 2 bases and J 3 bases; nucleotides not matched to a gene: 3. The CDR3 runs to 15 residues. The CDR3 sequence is CASSLLGTGDTEAFF. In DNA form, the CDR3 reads TGTGCCAGCAGCTTATTGGGGACAGGGGACACTGAAGCTTTCTTT.

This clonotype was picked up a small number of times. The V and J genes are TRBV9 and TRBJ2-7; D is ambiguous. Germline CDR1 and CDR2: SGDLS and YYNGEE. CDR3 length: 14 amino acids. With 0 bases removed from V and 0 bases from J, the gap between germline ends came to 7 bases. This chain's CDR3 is CASSVDPNSYEQYF. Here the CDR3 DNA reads TGTGCCAGCAGCGTAGATCCCAACTCCTACGAGCAGTACTTC.

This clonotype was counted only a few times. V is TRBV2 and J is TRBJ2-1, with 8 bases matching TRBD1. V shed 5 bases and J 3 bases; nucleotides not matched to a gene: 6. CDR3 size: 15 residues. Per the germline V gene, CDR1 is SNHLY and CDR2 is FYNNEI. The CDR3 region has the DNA TGTGCCAGCAGTCCGGACAGGGCTAACTACAATGAGCAGTTCTTC. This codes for CASSPDRANYNEQFF.

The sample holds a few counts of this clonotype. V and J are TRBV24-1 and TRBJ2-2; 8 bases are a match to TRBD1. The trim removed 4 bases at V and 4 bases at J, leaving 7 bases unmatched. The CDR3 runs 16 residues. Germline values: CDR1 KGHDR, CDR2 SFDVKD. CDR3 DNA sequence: TGTGCCACCAGTGACCAGGACAGGGATGGCACCGGGGAGCTGTTTTTT. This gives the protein CATSDQDRDGTGELFF.

Here the CDR3 DNA reads TGTGCCAGCAGTTACTCCCGGGGGGAAATCTACGAGCAGTACTTC. Amino acids: CASSYSRGEIYEQYF. This chain connects TRBV6-2 or TRBV6-3 to TRBJ2-7, with 7 bases lining up with TRBD2. The CDR3 consists of 15 residues. Trimming removed 0 bases from V and 3 bases from J; junction bases left unmatched: 5. The germline CDR1 and CDR2 sequences are MNHEY and SVGEGT.

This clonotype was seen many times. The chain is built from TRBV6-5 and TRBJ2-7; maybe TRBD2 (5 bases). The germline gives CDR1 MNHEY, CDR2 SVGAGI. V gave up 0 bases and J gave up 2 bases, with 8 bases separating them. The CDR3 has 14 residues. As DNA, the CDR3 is TGTGCCAGCAGTTACTCGTGGGGAGCCTACGAGCAGTACTTC. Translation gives CASSYSWGAYEQYF.

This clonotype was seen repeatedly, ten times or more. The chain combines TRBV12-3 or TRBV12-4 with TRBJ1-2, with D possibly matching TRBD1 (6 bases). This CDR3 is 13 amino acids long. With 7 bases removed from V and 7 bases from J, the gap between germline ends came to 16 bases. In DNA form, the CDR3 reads TGTGCCAGCAACAGGGACACAACACCTGGCTACACCTTC. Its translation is CASNRDTTPGYTF.

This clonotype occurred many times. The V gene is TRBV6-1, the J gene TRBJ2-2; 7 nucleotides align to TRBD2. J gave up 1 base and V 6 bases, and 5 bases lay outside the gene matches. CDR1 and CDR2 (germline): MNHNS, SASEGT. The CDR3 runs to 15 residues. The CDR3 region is CASRPGLGNTGELFF. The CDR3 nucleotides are TGTGCCAGCAGACCTGGACTAGGGAACACCGGGGAGCTGTTTTTT.

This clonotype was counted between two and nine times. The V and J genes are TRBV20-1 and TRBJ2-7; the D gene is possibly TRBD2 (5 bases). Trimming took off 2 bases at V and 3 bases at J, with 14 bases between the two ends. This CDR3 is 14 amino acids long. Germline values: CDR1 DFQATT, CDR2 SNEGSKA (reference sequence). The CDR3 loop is CSARSGRLIYEQYF. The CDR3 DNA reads TGCAGTGCTAGATCTGGACGACTAATCTACGAGCAGTACTTC.

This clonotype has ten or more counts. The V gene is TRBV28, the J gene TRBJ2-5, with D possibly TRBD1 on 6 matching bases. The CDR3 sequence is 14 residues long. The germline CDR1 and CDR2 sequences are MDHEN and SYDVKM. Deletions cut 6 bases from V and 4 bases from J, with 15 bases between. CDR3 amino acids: CASSRPDSSETQYF. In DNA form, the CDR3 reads TGTGCCAGCAGCCGCCCGGACAGTTCAGAGACCCAGTACTTC.